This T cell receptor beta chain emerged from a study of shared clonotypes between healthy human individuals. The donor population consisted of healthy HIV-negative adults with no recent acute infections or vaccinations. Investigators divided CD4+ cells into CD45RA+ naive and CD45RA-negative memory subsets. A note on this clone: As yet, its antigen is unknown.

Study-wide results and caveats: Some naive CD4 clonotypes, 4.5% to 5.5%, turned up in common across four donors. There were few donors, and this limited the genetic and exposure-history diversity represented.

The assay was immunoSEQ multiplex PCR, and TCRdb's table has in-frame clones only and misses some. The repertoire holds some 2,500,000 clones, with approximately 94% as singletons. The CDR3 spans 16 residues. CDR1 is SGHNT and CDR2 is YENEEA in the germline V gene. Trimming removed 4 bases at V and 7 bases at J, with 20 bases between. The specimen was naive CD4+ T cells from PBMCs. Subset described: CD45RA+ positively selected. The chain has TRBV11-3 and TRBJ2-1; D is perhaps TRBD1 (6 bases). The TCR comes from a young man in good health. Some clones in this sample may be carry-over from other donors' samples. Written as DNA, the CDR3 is TGTGCCAGCAGCTCACTCAGGGGCAATAGTAAGAATGAGCAGTTCTTC. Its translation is CASSSLRGNSKNEQFF. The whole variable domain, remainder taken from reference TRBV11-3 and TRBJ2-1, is EAGVVQSPRYKIIEKKQPVAFWCNPISGHNTLYWYLQNLGQGPELLIRYENEEAVDDSQLPKDRFSAERLKGVDSTLKIQPAELGDSAVYLCASSSLRGNSKNEQFFGPGTRLTVL.